The 18 T cell receptor beta chains below all came from one sample that was sequenced in a study of OX40 agonist ivuxolimab in advanced cancers. TCRdb keeps only in-frame clones here, not all; method: immunoSEQ multiplex PCR. In the table there are tens of thousands of clones, 89% of which are singletons. This sample comprised CD4+ or CD8+ T cells sorted from blood, obtained in a trial of the OX40 agonist ivuxolimab. Every receptor here comes from an adult with an advanced solid tumor such as melanoma, head and neck, liver or kidney cancer.

This rearrangement joins TRBV5-1 to TRBJ1-1; D unclear. The CDR3 sequence is 15 residues long. The V end was cut by 2 bases, the J end by 1 base, with 12 bases between. The germline V gene encodes CDR1 SGHRS and CDR2 YFSETQ. CDR3 residues: CASSFNSPENTEAFF. Here the CDR3 DNA reads TGCGCCAGCAGCTTCAATTCACCAGAGAACACTGAAGCTTTCTTT.

The chain is built from TRBV7-3 and TRBJ2-1; maybe TRBD2 (6 bases). The CDR3 has 12 amino acids. V lost 0 bases to trimming and J lost 9 bases, with 6 bases between them. Looked up from germline, CDR1 is SGHTA and CDR2 is FQGTGA. The CDR3 bases are TGTGCCAGCAGCTTAACAGCGGGTGAGCAGTTCTTC. It specifies CASSLTAGEQFF.

The gene calls are TRBV2 and TRBJ2-1; 7 bases fit TRBD1. Germline CDR1 reads SNHLY; CDR2 reads FYNNEI. V was pared by 3 bases and J by 4 bases, with 12 bases of the junction left unmatched. CDR3 length equals 17 residues. CDR3 nucleotide sequence: TGTGCCAGCAGTGAGAGGGGTTTCGGGACAGCATACAATGAGCAGTTCTTC. It translates to CASSERGFGTAYNEQFF.

The rearrangement joins TRBV5-6 to TRBJ2-7; 12 nucleotides line up with TRBD2. Germline CDR1 reads SGHDT; CDR2 reads YYEEEE. CDR3 length: 15 residues. After removal of 4 bases from V and 1 base from J, the junction contained 3 bases not matched to a gene. The CDR3 spells CASSVGLAGSYEQYF. The CDR3 coding sequence is TGTGCCAGCAGCGTCGGACTAGCGGGATCCTACGAGCAGTACTTC.

The chain carries TRBV30 and TRBJ2-3; unclear D gene. This CDR3 is 14 amino acids long. Germline values: CDR1 GTSNPN, CDR2 SVGIG (reference sequence). Between the trimmed V and J ends, which lost 4 bases and 2 bases, there was a span of 13 bases. The CDR3 bases are TGTGCCTGGAAAGATGGCTACCACACAGATACGCAGTATTTT. Protein product: CAWKDGYHTDTQYF.

The rearrangement links TRBV5-1 to TRBJ1-1; no reliable D call. In germline, CDR1 is SGHRS, CDR2 YFSETQ. This CDR3 is built from 14 residues. Trimming pared 0 bases from V and 0 bases from J, leaving 6 bases between. CDR3 region: CASSLGPVNTEAFF. Written as DNA, the CDR3 is TGCGCCAGCAGCTTGGGGCCCGTGAACACTGAAGCTTTCTTT.

The V gene is TRBV30, the J gene TRBJ2-1; 13 bases agree with TRBD2. The germline V gene encodes CDR1 GTSNPN and CDR2 SVGIG (reference sequence). The V segment lost 4 bases and the J segment 7 bases; nucleotides outside the gene matches: 19. The CDR3 runs 19 residues. As DNA, the CDR3 is TGTGCCTGGAATAATACTAGCGGGAGGGCTTTAGCGAAAGTTAATGAGCAGTTCTTC. As protein: CAWNNTSGRALAKVNEQFF.

The gene calls are TRBV30 and TRBJ2-7, with TRBD2 identical over 11 bases. V lost 2 bases and J lost 1; bases outside the gene matches: 1. The CDR3 is made up of 14 amino acids. Germline V CDR1 and CDR2: GTSNPN, SVGIG (reference sequence). The CDR3 here is CAWSTSGSSYEQYF. The CDR3 nucleotides are TGTGCCTGGAGTACTAGCGGGAGTTCCTACGAGCAGTACTTC.

The chain joins TRBV6-4 to TRBJ1-1, with no clear D. The CDR3 extends over 14 amino acids. Germline V CDR1 and CDR2: MRHNA, SNTAGT. Trimming shortened V by 5 bases and J by 2 bases, and 12 bases separated the two germline ends. The CDR3 loop reads CASSLDTSNTEAFF. Written as DNA, the CDR3 is TGTGCCAGCAGTTTAGACACCTCAAACACTGAAGCTTTCTTT.

This clone turned up a few times. This chain joins TRBV11-2 and TRBJ1-1; D gene unclear. Germline CDR1 and CDR2: SGHAT and FQNNGV. The CDR3 length is 14 residues. Trimming took 0 bases from V and 0 from J, leaving 5 bases between them. CDR3 residues: CASSLDWLNTEAFF. CDR3 DNA: TGTGCCAGCAGCTTAGATTGGCTGAACACTGAAGCTTTCTTT.

V is TRBV10-3 and J is TRBJ2-7; D remains unclear. Germline loops: CDR1 ENHRY, CDR2 SYGVKD. Trimming shortened V by 5 bases and J by 3 bases, and 8 bases separated the two germline ends. This CDR3 spans 12 amino acids. The CDR3 loop is CAISNGFYEQYF. Written as DNA, the CDR3 is TGTGCCATCAGTAACGGGTTCTACGAGCAGTACTTC.

The J gene is TRBJ1-2, the V gene TRBV27; the D gene is possibly TRBD1 (6 bases). CDR3 length: 15 amino acids. The germline gives CDR1 MNHEY, CDR2 SMNVEV (reference sequence). With 6 bases removed from V and 4 bases from J, the gap between germline ends came to 18 bases. The DNA of the CDR3 is TGTGCCAGCAGCCTCTATCGGGACACCGTCTATGGCTACACCTTC. Translated: CASSLYRDTVYGYTF.

V is TRBV10-3 and J is TRBJ1-1, with TRBD1 matching over 8 bases. The V segment lost 6 bases and the J segment 4 bases; nucleotides outside the gene matches: 4. This CDR3 is 13 amino acids long. Germline V lookup: CDR1 ENHRY, CDR2 SYGVKD. This CDR3 is CAIRDQGATEAFF. The CDR3 nucleotides are TGTGCCATCAGGGACCAGGGGGCCACTGAAGCTTTCTTT.

J is TRBJ1-2 and V is TRBV5-4; 9 bases align to TRBD1. The germline V gene encodes CDR1 SGHNT and CDR2 YYREEE (reference sequence). This CDR3 spans 16 amino acids. J gave up 10 bases and V 0 bases, and 13 bases lay outside the gene matches. The CDR3 region is CASSLGRVGQGSIYTF. In DNA form, the CDR3 reads TGTGCCAGCAGCTTGGGACGGGTGGGACAGGGAAGTATCTACACCTTC.

This sequence joins TRBV5-1 and TRBJ1-4; 9 bases fit TRBD1. This CDR3 has 14 residues. Germline lookup yields CDR1 SGHRS and CDR2 YFSETQ. With V trimmed by 5 bases and J by 7 bases, 6 bases remained unmatched. In DNA, the CDR3 is TGCGCCAGCAGTCCGGGACAGGGTGGTGAAAAACTGTTTTTT. It specifies CASSPGQGGEKLFF.

The chain has TRBV19 and TRBJ2-1; 10 bases map to TRBD1. CDR1 and CDR2 from the germline V gene are LNHDA and SQIVND (reference sequence). The CDR3 loop spans 16 amino acids. After removal of 4 bases from V and 8 bases from J, the junction contained 11 bases not matched to a gene. CDR3 nucleotides: TGTGCCAGTAGTAATGACAGGGGGCTAAGAGGTGATGAGCAGTTCTTC. This sequence encodes CASSNDRGLRGDEQFF.

The chain recombines TRBV7-8 with TRBJ2-3; 8 nucleotides agree with TRBD2. In germline, CDR1 is SGHVS, CDR2 FQNEAQ. The J segment lost 0 bases and the V segment lost 7 bases, leaving 9 bases of the junction unmatched. This CDR3 region has 16 residues. The CDR3 protein is CASTPVASGSTDTQYF. CDR3 nucleotides: TGTGCCAGCACCCCCGTTGCTAGCGGGAGCACAGATACGCAGTATTTT.

This rearrangement joins TRBV5-1 to TRBJ2-3; the match to TRBD2 covers 9 bases. Germline CDR1 is SGHRS and CDR2 is YFSETQ. CDR3 size: 15 residues. V was clipped by 1 base and J by 3 bases; unmatched bases: 3. The CDR3 region has the DNA TGCGCCAGCAGCTTGAATCTAGCGGGAACAGATACGCAGTATTTT. It codes for CASSLNLAGTDTQYF.